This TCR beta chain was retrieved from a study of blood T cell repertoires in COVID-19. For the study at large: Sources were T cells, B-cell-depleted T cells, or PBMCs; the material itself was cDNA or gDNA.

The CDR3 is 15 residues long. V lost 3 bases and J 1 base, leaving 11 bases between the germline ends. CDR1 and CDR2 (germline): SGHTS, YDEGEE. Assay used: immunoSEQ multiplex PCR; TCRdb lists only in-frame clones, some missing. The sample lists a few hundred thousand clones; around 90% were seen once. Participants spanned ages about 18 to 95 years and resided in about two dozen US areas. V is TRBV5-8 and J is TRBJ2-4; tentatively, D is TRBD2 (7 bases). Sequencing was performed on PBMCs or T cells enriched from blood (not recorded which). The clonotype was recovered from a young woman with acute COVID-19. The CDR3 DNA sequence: TGTGCCAGCAGCTATCGGGGGGCGGCCAAAAACATTCAGTACTTC. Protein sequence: CASSYRGAAKNIQYF. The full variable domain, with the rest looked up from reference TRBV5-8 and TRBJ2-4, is EAGVTQSPTHLIKTRGQQATLRCSPISGHTSVYWYQQALGLGLQFLLWYDEGEERNRGNFPPRFSGRQFPNYSSELNVNALELEDSALYLCASSYRGAAKNIQYFGAGTRLSVL.